One sample yielded the 13 T cell receptor beta chains listed below, sequenced in a study of T cells in Graves' hyperthyroidism and ophthalmopathy. The TCR beta CDR3 regions underwent amplification using RNA transcripts as the source. TCR CDR3 regions were first amplified by RT-PCR with HTBI primers. MiXCR, run by TCRdb on the multiplex PCR reads, gives a single entry per CDR3 protein. The table shows some 600,000 distinct CDR3 sequences, with approximately 44% occurring only once. The sample taken for sequencing was peripheral blood or thyroid tissue (not recorded which). Receptors originate from a young woman with Graves' hyperthyroidism.

This sequence joins TRBV2 and TRBJ1-5; 8 positions match TRBD1. This CDR3 region has 13 residues. Germline CDR1 SNHLY, CDR2 FYNNEI. V was clipped by 6 bases and J by 6 bases; unmatched bases: 4. CDR3 protein: CASRPGGGQPQHF. The DNA for the CDR3 is TGTGCCAGCAGGCCAGGGGGCGGTCAGCCCCAGCATTTT.

This chain links TRBV2 with TRBJ2-5, with 8 bases fitting TRBD2. The CDR3 runs 16 residues. The junction had 10 bases not matched to a gene; V was cut back by 7 bases and J by 0 bases. Per germline, CDR1 SNHLY and CDR2 FYNNEI. CDR3 region: CASMAGGHSYQETQYF. The CDR3 nucleotides are TGTGCCAGCATGGCGGGGGGACATTCGTACCAAGAGACCCAGTACTTC.

The table lists this clonotype with many counts. This rearrangement joins TRBV9 to TRBJ1-5; D is possibly TRBD1 (5 bases). This CDR3 is built from 15 residues. Between the trimmed V and J ends, which lost 0 bases and 5 bases, there was a span of 12 bases. Looked up from germline, CDR1 is SGDLS and CDR2 is YYNGEE. The DNA for the CDR3 is TGTGCCAGCAGCGTAGAGGGGTACGCCGATCAGCCCCAGCATTTT. Translation gives CASSVEGYADQPQHF.

The chain is built from TRBV11-2 and TRBJ2-5; TRBD2 agrees at 9 bases. The DNA end is a closer match to TRBJ2-7, so the J assignment may be wrong. Per germline, CDR1 SGHAT and CDR2 FQNNGV. There are 12 residues in the CDR3. The CDR3 loop is CANRGGAYEQYF. CDR3 bases: TGTGCTAACCGCGGGGGGGCCTACGAGCAGTACTTC.

CDR3 sequence reads: CASSLIYRLEAQYF. The DNA for the CDR3 is TGTGCCAGCAGCCTAATATATCGTTTGGAGGCCCAGTACTTC. The chain links TRBV14 to TRBJ2-5; a weak D match, TRBD2 (5 bases). Germline V gene sequence: CDR1 SGHDN, CDR2 FVKESK. The CDR3 totals 14 residues. V was cut by 4 bases and J by 9 bases, with 18 bases left in between.

The chain couples TRBV5-5 to TRBJ1-2; D unresolved. The germline V and J ends were trimmed by 2 bases and 6 bases, with 8 bases remaining between them. The CDR3 runs 12 residues. The germline V gene encodes CDR1 SGHKS and CDR2 YYEKEE (reference sequence). CDR3 nucleotide sequence: TGTGCCAGCAGCTTATTAGGCCATGGCTACACCTTC. Its translation is CASSLLGHGYTF.

A few counts support this clonotype. The V and J genes are TRBV29-1 and TRBJ2-7; the D is unclear. V lost 0 bases to trimming and J lost 9 bases, with 12 bases between them. There are 12 residues in the CDR3. Per germline, CDR1 SQVTM and CDR2 ANQGSEA. The CDR3 reads CSVEDTGLGQYF. CDR3 DNA: TGCAGCGTTGAAGATACGGGCCTCGGGCAGTACTTC.

The DNA of the CDR3 is TGTGCCAGCAGCTTGGTCAGGCAGGGTCTTTACGAGCAGTACTTC. It specifies CASSLVRQGLYEQYF. The genes are TRBV7-9 and TRBJ2-7; a possible D gene is TRBD1 (5 bases). The CDR3 totals 15 residues. Germline CDR1 is SEHNR and CDR2 is FQNEAQ (reference sequence). Between the trimmed V and J ends, which lost 3 bases and 4 bases, there was a span of 16 bases.

The chain couples TRBV7-3 to TRBJ2-5; D possibly corresponds to TRBD2 (7 bases). The V and J ends lost 3 bases and 5 bases respectively, with 16 bases between them. Germline lookup yields CDR1 SGHTA and CDR2 FQGTGA. The CDR3 contains 15 residues. CDR3 sequence: CASSFTRGGSETQYF. The CDR3, as DNA: TGTGCCAGCAGCTTCACCAGGGGCGGGAGCGAGACCCAGTACTTC.

V gene TRBV29-1 combines with J gene TRBJ1-3; D is undetermined. The germline V and J ends were trimmed by 8 bases and 0 bases, with 14 bases remaining between them. This CDR3 comprises 14 residues. Germline CDR1 SQVTM, CDR2 ANQGSEA. The DNA for the CDR3 is TGCAGCTCCAGCTTAGGGTCCTCTGGAAACACCATATATTTT. Its protein product is CSSSLGSSGNTIYF.

As concerns this clonotype: Given the absence of the conserved phenylalanine or tryptophan at the CDR3 end, a read error is likely. The chain joins TRBV10-3 to TRBJ2-7; 10 positions match TRBD2. Germline V lookup: CDR1 ENHRY, CDR2 SYGVKD. The V gene end was trimmed by 4 bases and the J gene end by 0 bases; junction bases not matched to a gene: 6. This CDR3 region has 16 residues. The CDR3 reads CAISAPTSGNSYEQYL. CDR3 nucleotide sequence: TGTGCCATCAGTGCCCCAACTAGCGGGAACTCCTACGAGCAGTACCTC.

Only a few counts were recorded for this clonotype. This chain connects TRBV5-1 to TRBJ1-4; 8 bases match TRBD1. Losses at the gene ends were 3 bases for V and 8 bases for J; bases not matched to a gene: 6. Germline loops: CDR1 SGHRS, CDR2 YFSETQ. The CDR3 consists of 14 residues. The CDR3 DNA sequence: TGCGCCAGCAGCTCCAGGGGGCCCGCGGAAAAACTGTTTTTT. Its translation is CASSSRGPAEKLFF.

The rearrangement uses TRBV2 and TRBJ1-1; D is unclear. The germline V gene has CDR1 SNHLY and CDR2 FYNNEI. V was trimmed by 2 bases and J by 0 bases, leaving 7 bases between them. The CDR3 length is 14 residues. CDR3 in amino acids: CASSESRMNTEAFF. CDR3 bases: TGTGCCAGCAGTGAAAGCAGAATGAACACTGAAGCTTTCTTT.